This TCR beta chain is drawn from a study of blood T cell repertoires in COVID-19. Overall study context: Italy, Spain and the United States were the sources of the convalescent and acute COVID-19 samples. The analysed material was cDNA or gDNA that came from T cells, B-cell-depleted T cells, or PBMCs.

Unmatched junction bases numbered 5, after V lost 5 bases and J lost 3 bases. This CDR3 contains 14 residues. From germline, CDR1 is SGHRS and CDR2 YFSETQ. In the original analysis: The assay estimated nucleated cells by amplifying reference gene primers. Libraries were prepared by immunoSEQ multiplex PCR; TCRdb keeps only in-frame clonotypes and omits some of them. The D gene and trimming were derived from the DNA, and the V and J assignments and clone size from that table. This sample has 300,000 or so clones; roughly 83% occur once, and the top ten carry 1.6%. The chain carries TRBV5-1 and TRBJ2-7; TRBD2 aligns across 10 bases. This TCR derives from a woman aged 45-59 years with acute or convalescent COVID-19. The sequencing input was peripheral blood. The CDR3 DNA reads as TGCGCCAGCAGGGCCCTAGCGGGAGACTACGAGCAGTACTTC. It yields the protein CASRALAGDYEQYF.